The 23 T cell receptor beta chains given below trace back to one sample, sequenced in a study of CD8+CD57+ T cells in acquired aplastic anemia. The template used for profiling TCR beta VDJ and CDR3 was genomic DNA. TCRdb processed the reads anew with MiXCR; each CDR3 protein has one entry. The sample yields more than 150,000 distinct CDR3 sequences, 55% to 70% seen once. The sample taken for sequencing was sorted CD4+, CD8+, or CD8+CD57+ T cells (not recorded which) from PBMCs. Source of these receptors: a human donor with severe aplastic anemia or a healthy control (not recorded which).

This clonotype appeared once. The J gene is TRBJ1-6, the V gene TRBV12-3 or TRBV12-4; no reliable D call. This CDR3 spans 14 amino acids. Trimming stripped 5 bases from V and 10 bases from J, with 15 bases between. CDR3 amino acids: CASSPTGVDSPLHF. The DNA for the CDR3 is TGTGCCAGCAGTCCGACCGGGGTAGACTCACCCCTCCACTTT.

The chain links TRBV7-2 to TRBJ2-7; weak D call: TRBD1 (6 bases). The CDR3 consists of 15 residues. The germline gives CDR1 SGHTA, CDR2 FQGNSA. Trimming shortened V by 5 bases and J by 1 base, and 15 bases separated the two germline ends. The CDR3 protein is CASSPWTDRSYEQYF. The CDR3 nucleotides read TGTGCCAGCAGCCCCTGGACAGACAGATCCTACGAGCAGTACTTC.

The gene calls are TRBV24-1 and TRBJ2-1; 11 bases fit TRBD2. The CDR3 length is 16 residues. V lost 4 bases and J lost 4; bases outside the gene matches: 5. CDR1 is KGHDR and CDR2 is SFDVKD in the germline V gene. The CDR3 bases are TGTGCCACCAGTGACGGGACTAGCGGTGATTACAATGAGCAGTTCTTC. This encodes CATSDGTSGDYNEQFF.

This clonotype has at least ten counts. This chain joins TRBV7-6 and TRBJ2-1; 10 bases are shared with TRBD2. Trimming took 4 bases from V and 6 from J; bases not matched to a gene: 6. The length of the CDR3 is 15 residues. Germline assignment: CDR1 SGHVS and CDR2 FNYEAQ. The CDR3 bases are TGTGCCAGCAGCTGGTTAGCGGGGGGATTCAATGAGCAGTTCTTC. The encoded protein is CASSWLAGGFNEQFF. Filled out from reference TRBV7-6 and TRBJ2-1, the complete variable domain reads GAGVSQSPRYKVTKRGQDVALRCDPISGHVSLYWYRQALGQGPEFLTYFNYEAQQDKSGLPNDRFSAERPEGSISTLTIQRTEQRDSAMYRCASSWLAGGFNEQFFGPGTRLTVL.

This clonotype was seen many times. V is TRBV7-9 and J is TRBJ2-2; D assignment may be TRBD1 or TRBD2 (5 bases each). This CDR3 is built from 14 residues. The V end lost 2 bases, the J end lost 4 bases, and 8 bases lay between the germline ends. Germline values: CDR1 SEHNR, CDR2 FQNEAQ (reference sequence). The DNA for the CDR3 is TGTGCCAGCAGCTTAACCGGGACCACCGGGGAGCTGTTTTTT. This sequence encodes CASSLTGTTGELFF.

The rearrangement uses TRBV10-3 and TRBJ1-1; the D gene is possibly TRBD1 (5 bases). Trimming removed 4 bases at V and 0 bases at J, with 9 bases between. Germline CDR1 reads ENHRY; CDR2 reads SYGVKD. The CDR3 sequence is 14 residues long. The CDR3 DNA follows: TGTGCCATCAGTGTTCAGGGATTGAACACTGAAGCTTTCTTT. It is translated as CAISVQGLNTEAFF.

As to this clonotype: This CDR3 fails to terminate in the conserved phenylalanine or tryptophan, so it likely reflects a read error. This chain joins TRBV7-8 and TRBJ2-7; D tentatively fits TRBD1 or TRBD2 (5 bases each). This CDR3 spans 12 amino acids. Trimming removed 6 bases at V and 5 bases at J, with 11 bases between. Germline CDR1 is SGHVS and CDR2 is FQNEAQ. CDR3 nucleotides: TGTGCCAGCAGTCAACGGGGCCACGAGCAGTACCTC. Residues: CASSQRGHEQYL.

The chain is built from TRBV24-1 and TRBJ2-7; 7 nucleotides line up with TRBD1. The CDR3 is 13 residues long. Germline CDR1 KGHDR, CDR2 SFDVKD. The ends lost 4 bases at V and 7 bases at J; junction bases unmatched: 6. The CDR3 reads CATSEGRGKEQYF. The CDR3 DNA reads TGTGCCACCAGTGAAGGCAGGGGGAAAGAGCAGTACTTC.

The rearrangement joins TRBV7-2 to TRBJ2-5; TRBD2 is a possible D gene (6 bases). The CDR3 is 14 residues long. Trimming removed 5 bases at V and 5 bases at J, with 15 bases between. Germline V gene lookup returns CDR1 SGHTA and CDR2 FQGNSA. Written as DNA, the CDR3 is TGTGCCAGCAGCCCCGGGAGACTTTCGGAGACCCAGTACTTC. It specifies CASSPGRLSETQYF.

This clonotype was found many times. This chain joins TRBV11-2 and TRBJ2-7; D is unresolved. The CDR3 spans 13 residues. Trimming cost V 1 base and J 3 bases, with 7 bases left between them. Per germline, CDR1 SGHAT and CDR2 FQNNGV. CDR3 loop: CASSLVSSYEQYF. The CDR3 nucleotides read TGTGCCAGCAGCTTAGTCTCCAGCTACGAGCAGTACTTC.

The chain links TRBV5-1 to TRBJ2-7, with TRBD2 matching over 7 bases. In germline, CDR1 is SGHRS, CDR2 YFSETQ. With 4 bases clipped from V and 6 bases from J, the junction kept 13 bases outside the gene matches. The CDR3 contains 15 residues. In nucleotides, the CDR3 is TGCGCCAGCAGCATGGTGGCTAGCGGAGGCCCCGAGCAGTACTTC. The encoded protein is CASSMVASGGPEQYF. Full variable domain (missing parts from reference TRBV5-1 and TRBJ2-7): KAGVTQTPRYLIKTRGQQVTLSCSPISGHRSVSWYQQTPGQGLQFLFEYFSETQRNKGNFPGRFSGRQFSNSRSEMNVSTLELGDSALYLCASSMVASGGPEQYFGPGTRLTVT.

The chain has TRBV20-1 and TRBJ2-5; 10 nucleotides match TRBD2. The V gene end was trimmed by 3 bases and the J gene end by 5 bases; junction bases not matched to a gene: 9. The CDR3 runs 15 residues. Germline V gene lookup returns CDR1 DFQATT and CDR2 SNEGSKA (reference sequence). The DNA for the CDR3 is TGCAGTGCTAGCGCCCCTAGCGGGGGTGTGGAGACCCAGTACTTC. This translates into CSASAPSGGVETQYF.

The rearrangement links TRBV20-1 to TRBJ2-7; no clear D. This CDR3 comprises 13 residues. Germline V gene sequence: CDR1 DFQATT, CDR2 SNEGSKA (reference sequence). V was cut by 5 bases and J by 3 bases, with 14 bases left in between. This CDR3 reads CSAGSLDGYEQYF. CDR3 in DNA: TGCAGTGCTGGATCACTGGACGGCTACGAGCAGTACTTC.

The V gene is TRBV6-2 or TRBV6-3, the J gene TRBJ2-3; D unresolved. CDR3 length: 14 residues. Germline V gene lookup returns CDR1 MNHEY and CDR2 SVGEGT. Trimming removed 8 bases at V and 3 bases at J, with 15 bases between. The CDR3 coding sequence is TGTGCCAGCCGCGCCGTGGGCTCAACAGATACGCAGTATTTT. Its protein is CASRAVGSTDTQYF.

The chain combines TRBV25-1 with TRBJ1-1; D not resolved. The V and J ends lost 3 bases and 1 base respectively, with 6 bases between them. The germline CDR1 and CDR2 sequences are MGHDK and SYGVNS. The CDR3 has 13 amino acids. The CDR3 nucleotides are TGTGCCAGCAGTGATTCGTGGAACACTGAAGCTTTCTTT. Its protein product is CASSDSWNTEAFF. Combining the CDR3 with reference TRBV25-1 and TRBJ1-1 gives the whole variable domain EADIYQTPRYLVIGTGKKITLECSQTMGHDKMYWYQQDPGMELHLIHYSYGVNSTEKGDLSSESTVSRIRTEHFPLTLESARPSHTSQYLCASSDSWNTEAFFGQGTRLTVV.

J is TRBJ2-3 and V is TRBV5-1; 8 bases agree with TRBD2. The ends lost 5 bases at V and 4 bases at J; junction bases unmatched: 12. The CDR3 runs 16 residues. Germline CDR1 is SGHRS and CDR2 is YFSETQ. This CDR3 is CASSRGAGGWADTQYF. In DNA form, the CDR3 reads TGCGCCAGCAGTCGGGGGGCGGGAGGATGGGCAGATACGCAGTATTTT. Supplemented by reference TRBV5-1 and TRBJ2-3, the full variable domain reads KAGVTQTPRYLIKTRGQQVTLSCSPISGHRSVSWYQQTPGQGLQFLFEYFSETQRNKGNFPGRFSGRQFSNSRSEMNVSTLELGDSALYLCASSRGAGGWADTQYFGPGTRLTVL.

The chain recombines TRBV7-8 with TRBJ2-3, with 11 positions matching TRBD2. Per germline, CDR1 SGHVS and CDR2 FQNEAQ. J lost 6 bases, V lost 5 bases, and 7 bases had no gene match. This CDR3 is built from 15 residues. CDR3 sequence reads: CASSKTSGRSDTQYF. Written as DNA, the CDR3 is TGTGCCAGCAGCAAAACTAGCGGGAGATCGGATACGCAGTATTTT. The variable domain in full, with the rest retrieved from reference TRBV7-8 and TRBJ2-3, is GAGVSQSPRYKVAKRGQDVALRCDPISGHVSLFWYQQALGQGPEFLTYFQNEAQLDKSGLPSDRFFAERPEGSVSTLKIQRTQQEDSAVYLCASSKTSGRSDTQYFGPGTRLTVL.

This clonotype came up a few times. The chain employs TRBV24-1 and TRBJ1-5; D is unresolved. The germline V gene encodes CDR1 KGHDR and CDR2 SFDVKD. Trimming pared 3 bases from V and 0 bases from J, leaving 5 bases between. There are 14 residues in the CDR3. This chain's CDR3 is CATSDGDSNQPQHF. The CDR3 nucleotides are TGTGCCACCAGTGATGGAGATAGCAATCAGCCCCAGCATTTT.

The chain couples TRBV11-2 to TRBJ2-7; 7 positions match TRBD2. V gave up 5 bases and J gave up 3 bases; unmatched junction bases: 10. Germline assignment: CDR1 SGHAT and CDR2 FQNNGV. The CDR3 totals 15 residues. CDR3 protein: CASSLASGEIYEQYF. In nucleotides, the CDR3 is TGTGCCAGCAGCCTTGCGAGCGGGGAGATCTACGAGCAGTACTTC.

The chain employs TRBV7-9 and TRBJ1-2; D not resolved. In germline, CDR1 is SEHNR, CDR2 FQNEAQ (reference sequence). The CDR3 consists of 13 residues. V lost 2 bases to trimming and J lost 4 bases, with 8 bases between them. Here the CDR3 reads CASSLPVAYGYTF. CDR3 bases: TGTGCCAGCAGCTTACCAGTGGCCTATGGCTACACCTTC.

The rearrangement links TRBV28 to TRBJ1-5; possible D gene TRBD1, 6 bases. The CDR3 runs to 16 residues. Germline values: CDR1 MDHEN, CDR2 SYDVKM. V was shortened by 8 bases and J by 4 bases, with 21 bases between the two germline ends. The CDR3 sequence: CASQSRTELDNQPQHF. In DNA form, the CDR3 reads TGTGCCAGCCAGTCTCGGACAGAGCTAGATAATCAGCCCCAGCATTTT.

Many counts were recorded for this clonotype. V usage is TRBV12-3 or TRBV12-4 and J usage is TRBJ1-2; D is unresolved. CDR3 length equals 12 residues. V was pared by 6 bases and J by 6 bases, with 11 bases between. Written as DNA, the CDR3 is TGTGCCAGCAGCCCCATGGAGGATGGCTACACCTTC. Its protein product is CASSPMEDGYTF.

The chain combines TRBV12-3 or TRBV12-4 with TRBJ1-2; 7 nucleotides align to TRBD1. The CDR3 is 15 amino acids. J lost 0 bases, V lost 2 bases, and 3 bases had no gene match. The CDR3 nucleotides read TGTGCCAGCAGTTTATGGGACAGAGCTAACTATGGCTACACCTTC. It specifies CASSLWDRANYGYTF.